The rows below give T cell receptor beta chains drawn from one sample of a study of CD8 T cells in ankylosing spondylitis. TCRdb itself ran the 5' RACE reads through MiXCR, one entry per CDR3 protein. The repertoire holds over 600,000 distinct CDR3 sequences, with around 20% as singletons. What was sequenced was blood, either unsorted or a sorted T cell fraction (not recorded which). These receptor sequences come from a male donor with ankylosing spondylitis. Both conserved end residues are part of each CDR3. D genes are given only for firm matches. For some rows the clone size is stated as once, few or many, or as a class when expanded; others skip it.

D gene	J gene	V gene	clone size	CDR3 protein	CDR3 DNA
TRBD2	TRBJ2-7	TRBV20-1	NA	CSAMPHSGRVDEQYF	TGCAGTGCTATGCCTCATAGCGGGAGAGTCGACGAGCAGTACTTC
NA	TRBJ1-2	TRBV5-1	NA	CASSLDDSASDNYGYTF	TGCGCCAGCAGCTTGGATGACAGCGCGTCAGACAACTATGGCTACACCTTC
NA	TRBJ1-6	TRBV6-5	NA	CASSYGSSSYNSPLHF	TGTGCCAGCAGTTACGGGTCGAGCTCCTATAATTCACCCCTCCACTTT
NA	TRBJ2-7	TRBV20-1	NA	CSARETGPRYEQYF	TGCAGTGCTAGAGAGACAGGCCCCCGCTACGAGCAGTACTTC
NA	TRBJ1-5	TRBV12-3/TRBV12-4	few	CASSFKGYQPQHF	TGTGCCAGCAGTTTTAAAGGGTATCAGCCCCAGCATTTT
NA	TRBJ2-1	TRBV15	many	CATSRGTGYGNEQFF	TGTGCCACCAGCAGGGGAACAGGGTACGGCAATGAGCAGTTCTTC
TRBD2	TRBJ2-7	TRBV6-5	once	CASSLVPSGVIEQYF	TGTGCCAGCAGTTTGGTTCCTAGCGGGGTAATTGAGCAGTACTTC
TRBD2	TRBJ2-1	TRBV2	many	CASSEGTKQFF	TGTGCCAGCAGTGAGGGGACTAAGCAGTTCTTC
NA	TRBJ2-7	TRBV20-1	few	CSATSRAAVVQQYF	TGCAGTGCTACCTCCAGGGCAGCAGTCGTCCAGCAGTACTTC
NA	TRBJ2-1	TRBV20-1	few	CSVSREKNEQFF	TGCAGTGTGTCGCGGGAAAAAAATGAGCAGTTCTTC
TRBD2	TRBJ2-3	TRBV4-3	NA	CASSQDVVGLAGSTDTQYF	TGCGCCAGCAGCCAAGATGTTGTGGGACTAGCGGGGAGCACAGATACGCAGTATTTT
NA	TRBJ2-1	TRBV7-8	NA	CASLRDVENNEQFF	TGTGCCAGCTTAAGGGACGTCGAGAACAATGAGCAGTTCTTC
NA	TRBJ1-2	TRBV25-1	NA	CASSEGGYHYGYTF	TGTGCCAGCAGTGAAGGGGGGTACCACTATGGCTACACCTTC
TRBD2	TRBJ2-5	TRBV7-9	NA	CASSQGLAGPETQYF	TGTGCCAGCAGCCAGGGACTAGCGGGCCCAGAGACCCAGTACTTC
TRBD2	TRBJ2-7	TRBV20-1	few	CSARGRGGYEQYF	TGCAGTGCTAGGGGACGGGGGGGCTACGAGCAGTACTTC
NA	TRBJ2-1	TRBV7-2	few	CASSLGVGTYNEQFF	TGTGCCAGCAGCTTAGGCGTTGGCACCTACAATGAGCAGTTCTTC
TRBD1	TRBJ2-1	TRBV9	NA	CASSPGQGVSEQFF	TGTGCCAGCAGCCCGGGACAGGGAGTAAGTGAGCAGTTCTTC
NA	TRBJ2-4	TRBV5-1	few	CASSLSLAKNIQYF	TGCGCCAGCAGCTTGAGTCTAGCCAAAAACATTCAGTACTTC
NA	TRBJ2-7	TRBV5-1	many	CASSLDGGYEQYF	TGTGCCAGCAGTTTAGATGGTGGCTACGAGCAGTACTTC
TRBD1	TRBJ1-3	TRBV5-1	NA	CASSPTGLAGNTIYF	TGCGCCAGCAGCCCGACAGGGCTTGCTGGAAACACCATATATTTT
NA	TRBJ1-1	TRBV4-1	few	CASSQRQAYEAFF	TGCGCCAGCAGCCAACGACAGGCTTATGAAGCTTTCTTT
NA	TRBJ2-1	TRBV7-2	many	CASSLGGDIFGQFF	TGTGCCAGCAGCTTAGGTGGGGATATATTCGGGCAGTTCTTC
NA	TRBJ2-7	TRBV5-6	many	CASSLSQDEQYF	TGTGCCAGCAGCTTGAGTCAGGACGAGCAGTACTTC
NA	TRBJ2-5	TRBV5-1	many	CASSYQETQYF	TGTGCCAGCAGCTACCAAGAGACCCAGTACTTC
NA	TRBJ2-1	TRBV29-1	few	CSVDRQGHEQFF	TGCAGCGTTGATCGGCAGGGGCATGAGCAGTTCTTC
TRBD1	TRBJ1-5	TRBV27	NA	CASSLLGQGYSNQPQHF	TGTGCCAGCAGTTTATTAGGACAGGGCTATAGCAATCAGCCCCAGCATTTT
NA	TRBJ1-2	TRBV12-3/TRBV12-4	NA	CASSFEMYGYTF	TGTGCCAGCAGTTTTGAGATGTATGGCTACACCTTC
NA	TRBJ2-2	TRBV28	NA	CAVGREGLTGELFF	TGTGCCGTGGGGCGAGAGGGCCTTACCGGGGAGCTGTTTTTT
TRBD1	TRBJ1-2	TRBV27	NA	CARRRGPANYGYTF	TGTGCCAGAAGGAGGGGGCCGGCTAACTATGGCTACACCTTC